This T cell receptor (beta chain) was obtained from a study of blood T cell repertoires in COVID-19. Whole-study context: Acute and convalescent COVID-19 specimens originated in the United States, Italy and Spain. From T cells, B-cell-depleted T cells, or PBMCs came the material, which was cDNA or gDNA.

Seattle participants joined during active infection and were tracked over time. The germline gives CDR1 MNHEY, CDR2 SVGAGI. The CDR3 is made up of 14 amino acids. V shed 7 bases, J shed 5 bases, and the junction held 6 bases outside the gene matches. As originally analysed: Estimates of nucleated cell counts were drawn from the amplification of reference gene primers. The repertoire was sequenced with immunoSEQ multiplex PCR; TCRdb's copy has only in-frame clones and lacks some. D and trimming were read from the DNA, whereas the V and J calls and clone size are those reported in that table. This table holds tens of thousands of clones, roughly 86% found once.

Sequencing was carried out using peripheral blood. This chain links TRBV6-5 with TRBJ2-1; 9 bases align to TRBD2. The TCR sequence derives from a man aged 40-50 years with COVID-19, enrolled during active disease. The CDR3 protein is CASKLAGFDNEQFF. For the CDR3, the DNA is TGTGCCAGCAAGCTAGCGGGGTTTGACAATGAGCAGTTCTTC.